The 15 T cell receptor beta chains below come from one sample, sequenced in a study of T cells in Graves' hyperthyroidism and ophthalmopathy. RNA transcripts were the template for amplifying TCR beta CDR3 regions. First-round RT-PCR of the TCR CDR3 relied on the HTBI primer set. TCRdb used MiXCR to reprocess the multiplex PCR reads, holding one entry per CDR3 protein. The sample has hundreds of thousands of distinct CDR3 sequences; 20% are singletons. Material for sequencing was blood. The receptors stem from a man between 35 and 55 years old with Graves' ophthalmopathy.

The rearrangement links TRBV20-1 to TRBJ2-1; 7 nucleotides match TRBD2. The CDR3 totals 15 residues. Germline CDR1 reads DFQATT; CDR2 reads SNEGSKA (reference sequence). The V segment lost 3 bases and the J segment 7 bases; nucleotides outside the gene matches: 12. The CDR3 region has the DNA TGCAGTGCTAGCCCCAGCGGGGAGGGTCGGAATGAGCAGTTCTTC. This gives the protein CSASPSGEGRNEQFF.

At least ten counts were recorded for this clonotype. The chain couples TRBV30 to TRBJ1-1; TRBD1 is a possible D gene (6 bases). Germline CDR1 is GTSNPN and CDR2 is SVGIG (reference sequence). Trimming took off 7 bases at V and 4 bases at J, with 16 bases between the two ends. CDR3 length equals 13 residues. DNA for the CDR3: TGTGCCTATAACAGGGATAGTGGCACTGAAGCTTTCTTT. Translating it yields CAYNRDSGTEAFF.

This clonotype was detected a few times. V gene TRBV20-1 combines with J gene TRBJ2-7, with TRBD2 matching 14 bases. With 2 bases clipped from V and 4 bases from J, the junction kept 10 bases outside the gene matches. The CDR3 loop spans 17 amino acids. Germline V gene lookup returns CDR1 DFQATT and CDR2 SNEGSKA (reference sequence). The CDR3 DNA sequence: TGCAGTGCTAGATGGGGACTAGCGGGAGCGGGGAGGTACGAGCAGTACTTC. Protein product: CSARWGLAGAGRYEQYF.

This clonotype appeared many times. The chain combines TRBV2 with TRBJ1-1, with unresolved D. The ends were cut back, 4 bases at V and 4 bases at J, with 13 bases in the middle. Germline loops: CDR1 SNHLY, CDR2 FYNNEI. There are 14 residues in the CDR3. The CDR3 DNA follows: TGTGCCAGCAGTGCTGGCCAGCGTAGCACTGAAGCTTTCTTT. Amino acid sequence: CASSAGQRSTEAFF.

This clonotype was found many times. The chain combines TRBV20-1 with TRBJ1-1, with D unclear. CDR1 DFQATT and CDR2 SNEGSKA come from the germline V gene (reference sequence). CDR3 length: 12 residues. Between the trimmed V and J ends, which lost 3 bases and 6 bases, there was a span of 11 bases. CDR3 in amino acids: CSARDGRSEAFF. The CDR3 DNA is TGCAGTGCTAGGGATGGAAGATCTGAAGCTTTCTTT.

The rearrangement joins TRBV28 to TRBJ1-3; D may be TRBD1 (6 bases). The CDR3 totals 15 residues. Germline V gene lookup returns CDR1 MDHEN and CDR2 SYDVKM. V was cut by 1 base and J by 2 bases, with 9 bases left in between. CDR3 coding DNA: TGTGCCAGCAGTTTATCAGGGGAGGCTGGAAACACCATATATTTT. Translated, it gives CASSLSGEAGNTIYF.

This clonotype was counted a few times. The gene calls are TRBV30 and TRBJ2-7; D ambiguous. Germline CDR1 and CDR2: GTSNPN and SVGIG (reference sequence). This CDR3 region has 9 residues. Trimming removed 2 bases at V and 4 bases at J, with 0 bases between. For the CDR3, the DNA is TGTGCCTGGAGTTACGAGCAGTACTTC. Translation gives CAWSYEQYF. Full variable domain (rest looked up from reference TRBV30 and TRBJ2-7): SQTIHQWPATLVQPVGSPLSLECTVEGTSNPNLYWYRQAAGRGLQLLFYSVGIGQISSEVPQNLSASRPQDRQFILSSKKLLLSDSGFYLCAWSYEQYFGPGTRLTVT.

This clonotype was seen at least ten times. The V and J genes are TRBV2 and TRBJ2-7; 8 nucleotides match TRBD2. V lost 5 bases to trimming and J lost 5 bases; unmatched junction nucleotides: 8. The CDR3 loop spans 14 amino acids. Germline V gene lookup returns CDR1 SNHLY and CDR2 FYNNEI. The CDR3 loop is CASSFERETHEQYF. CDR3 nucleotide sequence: TGTGCCAGCAGTTTTGAGCGGGAGACCCACGAGCAGTACTTC.

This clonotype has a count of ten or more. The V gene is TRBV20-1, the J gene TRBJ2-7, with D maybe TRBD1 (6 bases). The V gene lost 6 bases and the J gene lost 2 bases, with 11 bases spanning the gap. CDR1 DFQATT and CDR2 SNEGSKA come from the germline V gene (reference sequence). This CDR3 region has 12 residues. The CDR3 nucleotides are TGCAGTGCCTTAACAGGGCCCTACGAGCAGTACTTC. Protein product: CSALTGPYEQYF.

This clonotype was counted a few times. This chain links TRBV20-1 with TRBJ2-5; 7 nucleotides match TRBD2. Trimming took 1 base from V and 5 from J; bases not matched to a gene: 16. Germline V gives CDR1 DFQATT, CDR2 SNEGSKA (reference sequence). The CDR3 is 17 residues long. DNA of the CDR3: TGCAGTGCTAGAGTTCTTCAAGCGGGACTCAGACGGGAGACCCAGTACTTC. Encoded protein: CSARVLQAGLRRETQYF.

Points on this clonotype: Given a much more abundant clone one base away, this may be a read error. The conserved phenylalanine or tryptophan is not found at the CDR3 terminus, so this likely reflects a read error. The CDR3 coding sequence is TGTGCCAGCGAAGACCTACTAGCGGGACCTTACGAGCAGTACTCC. Its translation: CASEDLLAGPYEQYS. This sequence joins TRBV2 and TRBJ2-7, with 10 bases aligning to TRBD2. Per germline, CDR1 SNHLY and CDR2 FYNNEI. The CDR3 totals 15 residues. V gave up 8 bases and J gave up 4 bases; unmatched junction bases: 11.

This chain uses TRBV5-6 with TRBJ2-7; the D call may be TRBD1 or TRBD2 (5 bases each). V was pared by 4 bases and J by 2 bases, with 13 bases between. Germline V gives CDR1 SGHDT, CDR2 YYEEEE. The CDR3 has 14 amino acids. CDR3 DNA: TGTGCCAGCAGCCACCGGGACGGCCCCTACGAGCAGTACTTC. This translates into CASSHRDGPYEQYF.

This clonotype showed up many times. The CDR3 region is CASSVGLAGFYEQYF. The DNA for the CDR3 is TGTGCCAGCAGCGTCGGACTAGCGGGGTTCTACGAGCAGTACTTC. V usage is TRBV11-2 and J usage is TRBJ2-7; 12 nucleotides match TRBD2. V gave up 5 bases and J gave up 3 bases; unmatched junction bases: 5. Germline loops: CDR1 SGHAT, CDR2 FQNNGV. The CDR3 length is 15 residues.

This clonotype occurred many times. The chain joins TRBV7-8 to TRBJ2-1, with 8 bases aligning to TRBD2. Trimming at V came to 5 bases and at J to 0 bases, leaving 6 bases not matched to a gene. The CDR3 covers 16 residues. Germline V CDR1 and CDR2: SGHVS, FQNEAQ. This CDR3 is CASSPREGNSYNEQFF. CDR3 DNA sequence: TGTGCCAGCAGCCCCCGGGAGGGTAACTCCTACAATGAGCAGTTCTTC.

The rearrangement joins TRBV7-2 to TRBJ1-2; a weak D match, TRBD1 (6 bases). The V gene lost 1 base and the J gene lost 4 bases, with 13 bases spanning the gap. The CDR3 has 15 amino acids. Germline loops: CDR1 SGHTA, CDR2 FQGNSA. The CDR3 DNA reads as TGTGCCAGCAGCTTAGGAAGGGGGATAGGCTATGGCTACACCTTC. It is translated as CASSLGRGIGYGYTF.